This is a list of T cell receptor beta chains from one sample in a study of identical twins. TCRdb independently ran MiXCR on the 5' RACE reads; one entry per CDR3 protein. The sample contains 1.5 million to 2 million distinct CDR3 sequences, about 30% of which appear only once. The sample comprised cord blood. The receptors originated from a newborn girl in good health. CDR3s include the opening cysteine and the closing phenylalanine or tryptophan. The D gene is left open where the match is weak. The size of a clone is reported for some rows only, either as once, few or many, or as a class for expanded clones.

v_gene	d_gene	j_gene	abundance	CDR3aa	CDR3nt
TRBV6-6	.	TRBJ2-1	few	CASSYGANQKGPEQFF	TGTGCCAGCAGTTACGGGGCTAACCAAAAGGGGCCTGAGCAGTTCTTC
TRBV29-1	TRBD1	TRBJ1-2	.	CSVPDRGPLNYGYTF	TGCAGCGTTCCGGACAGGGGGCCCCTTAACTATGGCTACACCTTC
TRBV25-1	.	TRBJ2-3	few	CASSVTVTDTQYF	TGTGCCAGCAGTGTTACAGTAACAGATACGCAGTATTTT
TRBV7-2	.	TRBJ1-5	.	CASSSPWGPQHF	TGTGCCAGCAGCTCCCCTTGGGGGCCCCAGCATTTT
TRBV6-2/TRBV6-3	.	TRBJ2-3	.	CASSYPFNKSTDTQYF	TGTGCCAGCAGTTACCCTTTTAATAAAAGCACAGATACGCAGTATTTT
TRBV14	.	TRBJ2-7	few	CASSQVIHTGAPTLYEQYF	TGTGCCAGCAGCCAAGTGATCCACACCGGGGCCCCCACCCTCTACGAGCAGTACTTC
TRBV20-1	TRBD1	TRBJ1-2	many	CSATGTDYGYTF	TGCAGTGCCACCGGGACAGACTATGGCTACACCTTC
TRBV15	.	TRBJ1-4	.	CATSRGINEKLFF	TGTGCCACCAGCAGGGGGATTAATGAAAAACTGTTTTTT
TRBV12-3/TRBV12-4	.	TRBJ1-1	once	CASSLEVAETFF	TGTGCCAGCAGTTTAGAAGTCGCTGAAACTTTCTTT
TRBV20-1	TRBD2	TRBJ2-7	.	CSAARLAGETYEQYF	TGCAGTGCTGCTCGCCTAGCGGGAGAGACCTACGAGCAGTACTTC
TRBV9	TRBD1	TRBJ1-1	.	CASSETGVINTEAFF	TGTGCCAGCAGCGAAACAGGGGTTATAAACACTGAAGCTTTCTTT
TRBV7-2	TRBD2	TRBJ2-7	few	CASSSILAESYEQYF	TGTGCCAGCAGTTCGATACTAGCGGAGTCCTACGAGCAGTACTTC
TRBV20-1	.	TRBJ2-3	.	CSAHHNGADTQYF	TGCAGTGCTCACCACAATGGCGCAGATACGCAGTATTTT
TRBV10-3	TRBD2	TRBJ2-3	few	CAIRDSGMTDTQYF	TGTGCCATCAGAGATAGCGGGATGACAGATACGCAGTATTTT
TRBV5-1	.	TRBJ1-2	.	CASSFSSDYGYTF	TGCGCCAGCAGCTTCTCTAGCGACTATGGCTACACCTTC
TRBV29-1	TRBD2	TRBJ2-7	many	CSVALAGRSYEQYF	TGCAGCGTCGCTCTAGCGGGACGATCCTACGAGCAGTACTTC
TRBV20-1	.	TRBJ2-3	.	CSARDPGREFTDTQYF	TGCAGTGCTAGAGACCCCGGACGGGAGTTCACAGATACGCAGTATTTT